Listed below are T cell receptor beta chains from one sample, sequenced in a study of identical twins. TCRdb re-called the 5' RACE reads with MiXCR, one entry per CDR3 protein. The data contain some 240,000 distinct CDR3 sequences, approximately 8.6% of them singletons. These data also featured in a second study, about yellow fever vaccine responses in identical twins.

Sequenced sample: CD8+ T cells sorted from blood. These receptors were obtained from a woman aged 18-35 years in good health. CDR3s include the opening cysteine and the closing phenylalanine or tryptophan. Each record gives: CDR3 DNA, CDR3 protein, V gene, CDR3 length, J gene, D gene, clone size. A D gene is named only where the DNA matches it firmly. Clone size is stated in some rows and not others, as once, few, many or a class when expanded.

CDR3 DNA: TGTGCCACCAGCAGAAACCGTCTCACAGCGGGGGCAACCGGGGAGCTGTTTTTT
CDR3 protein: CATSRNRLTAGATGELFF
V gene: TRBV15
CDR3 length: 18
J gene: TRBJ2-2
D gene: TRBD2
clone size: NA

CDR3 DNA: TGTGCCAGCAGTTATAGCGGGGGCACGACTCTCACAGATACGCAGTATTTT
CDR3 protein: CASSYSGGTTLTDTQYF
V gene: TRBV9
CDR3 length: 17
J gene: TRBJ2-3
D gene: TRBD2
clone size: few

CDR3 DNA: TGTGCCAGCATTCCAGAGACCTCCGAGCAGTACTTC
CDR3 protein: CASIPETSEQYF
V gene: TRBV6-6
CDR3 length: 12
J gene: TRBJ2-7
D gene: NA
clone size: few

CDR3 DNA: TGTGCCAGCAGCTTAGGGACGGGGCCTGGCGAGCAGTACTTC
CDR3 protein: CASSLGTGPGEQYF
V gene: TRBV11-3
CDR3 length: 14
J gene: TRBJ2-7
D gene: NA
clone size: few

CDR3 DNA: TGTGCCATCAGTGAGTCGAAAGGGGACTACTTTAAAGAATATGGCTACACCTTC
CDR3 protein: CAISESKGDYFKEYGYTF
V gene: TRBV10-3
CDR3 length: 18
J gene: TRBJ1-2
D gene: NA
clone size: many

CDR3 DNA: TGTGCCAGCAGCCAAGAAAGTACAGGGGGCTATGGAGATACGCAGTATTTT
CDR3 protein: CASSQESTGGYGDTQYF
V gene: TRBV3-1
CDR3 length: 17
J gene: TRBJ2-3
D gene: TRBD1
clone size: many

CDR3 DNA: TGCGCCAGCAGCTCCCGGACAGGAACTGAAGCTTTCTTT
CDR3 protein: CASSSRTGTEAFF
V gene: TRBV4-1
CDR3 length: 13
J gene: TRBJ1-1
D gene: TRBD1
clone size: NA

CDR3 DNA: TGCAGCGCCCCGGGACAGGGGGCTAAGAGGACTGAAGCTTTCTTT
CDR3 protein: CSAPGQGAKRTEAFF
V gene: TRBV29-1
CDR3 length: 15
J gene: TRBJ1-1
D gene: TRBD1
clone size: NA

CDR3 DNA: TGCAGTGCTAGGGTCCCGGGACTAGCGGGGGGGCCTGGAGATACGCAGTATTTT
CDR3 protein: CSARVPGLAGGPGDTQYF
V gene: TRBV20-1
CDR3 length: 18
J gene: TRBJ2-3
D gene: TRBD2
clone size: NA

CDR3 DNA: TGTGCCAGCAGTACCTACGGGTACCCGCGGGAGTTCTTC
CDR3 protein: CASSTYGYPREFF
V gene: TRBV12-3/TRBV12-4
CDR3 length: 13
J gene: TRBJ2-1
D gene: NA
clone size: NA

CDR3 DNA: TGTGCCAGCAGCTTAGCTGGGGGTAGAGCCACAGATACGCAGTATTTT
CDR3 protein: CASSLAGGRATDTQYF
V gene: TRBV11-2
CDR3 length: 16
J gene: TRBJ2-3
D gene: NA
clone size: few

CDR3 DNA: TGTGCCAGCACCCAGATAGCCGGGCCGGTCCAAGAGACCCAGTACTTC
CDR3 protein: CASTQIAGPVQETQYF
V gene: TRBV3-1
CDR3 length: 16
J gene: TRBJ2-5
D gene: NA
clone size: few

CDR3 DNA: TGCAGTGCTAGAGCGGGCAGCTCCTACGAGCAGTACTTC
CDR3 protein: CSARAGSSYEQYF
V gene: TRBV20-1
CDR3 length: 13
J gene: TRBJ2-7
D gene: NA
clone size: few